This is a list of T cell receptor beta chains from one sample in a study of T cells in tuberculosis. Generated by immunoSEQ multiplex PCR, the TCRdb table keeps only in-frame clones and is missing some. The sample has 35,000 to 40,000 clones, 90% to 95% seen once. Specimen: PBMCs. The receptors were gathered from a donor aged 10-29 years with latent tuberculosis or without tuberculosis infection. Some clones in this sample may be carry-over from other donors' samples. Each CDR3 is given with its conserved first and last residue. The D gene is left open where the match is weak. Size tells how often a clone was seen (once, few, many) or the class of an expanded clone, and some rows leave it out.

TRBD2 TRBJ2-1 TRBV5-6 - CASNLAGGRDEQFF TGTGCCAGCAACCTAGCGGGGGGGCGGGATGAGCAGTTCTTC
- TRBJ1-4 TRBV30 - CAWSVGGAREKLFF TGTGCCTGGAGTGTCGGAGGGGCCCGTGAAAAACTGTTTTTT
- TRBJ2-7 TRBV4-3 once CASSSGLQDEQYF TGCGCCAGCAGCTCGGGACTCCAGGACGAGCAGTACTTC
- TRBJ2-2 TRBV12-5 - CASGLVVNGGLRLWANTGELFF TGTGCTAGTGGTTTGGTGGTGAACGGGGGGCTCCGACTATGGGCGAACACCGGGGAGCTGTTTTTT
TRBD1 TRBJ2-3 TRBV7-9 - CASSRGQGGTDTQYF TGTGCCAGCAGCCGCGGACAGGGTGGCACAGATACGCAGTATTTT
- TRBJ2-1 TRBV5-5 - CASSLIAGRLVNEQFF TGTGCCAGCAGCTTAATAGCAGGGCGTTTAGTCAATGAGCAGTTCTTC
TRBD1 TRBJ1-3 TRBV30 - CAGTGTGETGNTIYF TGTGCCGGGACCGGGACAGGGGAAACTGGAAACACCATATATTTT
TRBD1 TRBJ1-3 TRBV6-5 few CASSSQGATNTIYF TGTGCCAGCAGTTCCCAGGGGGCGACGAACACCATATATTTT
- TRBJ1-2 TRBV6-5 - CASSYSNGRDGYTF TGTGCCAGCAGTTACTCGAATGGGAGGGATGGCTACACCTTC
TRBD1 TRBJ1-2 TRBV10-3 - CASRTGETRGYTF TGTGCCTCTCGGACAGGGGAAACTCGCGGCTACACCTTC
- TRBJ1-1 TRBV9 - CASSLSSGNTEAFF TGTGCCAGCAGCCTATCCTCAGGGAACACTGAAGCTTTCTTT
- TRBJ1-1 TRBV6-5 - CASSPRFGSTEAFF TGTGCCAGCAGTCCTAGGTTCGGGAGCACTGAAGCTTTCTTT
TRBD2 TRBJ2-2 TRBV5-1 - CASSLKRGGHTGELFF TGCGCCAGCAGCTTAAAGCGGGGGGGCCACACCGGGGAGCTGTTTTTT
TRBD1 TRBJ1-2 TRBV6-6 - CASSYLTGGGYGYTF TGTGCCAGCAGTTACCTGACAGGGGGCGGCTATGGCTACACCTTC